This T cell receptor (beta chain) was found in a study of T-cell reconstitution after alpha-beta-depleted transplantation in children. Study-wide results and limits: One year after transplant, T-cell counts and diversity came mostly from newly produced T cells. Two months or so post-transplant, alpha-beta T cells reportedly derived from several hundred expanded graft clones.

TCRbeta library preparation incorporated unique molecular identifiers. Via MiXCR, TCRdb re-called the PCR reads, giving one row per CDR3 protein. The profile covers about 980,000 distinct CDR3 sequences, with around 30% appearing a single time and roughly 27% taken by the ten largest. There are many counts of this clonotype. What it recognizes is unknown. The germline CDR1 and CDR2 sequences are ENHRY and SYGVKD. The CDR3 runs to 16 residues. The V and J ends lost 3 bases and 7 bases, in that order; junction bases with no gene match: 11. This chain connects TRBV10-3 to TRBJ2-1; 8 positions match TRBD2. This specimen was PBMCs, mostly from graft donor cells, taken 360 days after TCRalphabeta/CD19-depleted stem cell transplant. The source is a boy in the first two years of life who had a stem cell transplant for SCID, so the T cells may come from the graft donor. In nucleotides, the CDR3 is TGTGCCATCAGTGACGGACGGGGGGGCCGCGGGAATGAGCAGTTCTTC. It is translated as CAISDGRGGRGNEQFF.